These 27 T cell receptor beta chains originate from one sample sequenced in a study of blood T cells in healthy people across ages. It was with a sample-barcoded 5' primer and a J-beta primer mix that a second PCR of roughly 7 to 12 cycles was run. A single record per CDR3 protein comes from TCRdb applying MiXCR to the 5' RACE reads. This sample yields around 1.7 million distinct CDR3 sequences, of which roughly 30% are seen a single time; 7.7% belongs to the top ten. The sequencing sample was made of blood. The receptors were gathered from a woman in her twenties or thirties in good health.

The chain recombines TRBV5-1 with TRBJ2-1; tentatively, D is TRBD1 or TRBD2 (5 bases each). CDR3 length equals 13 residues. Germline CDR1 SGHRS, CDR2 YFSETQ. The V and J ends lost 4 bases and 12 bases respectively, with 17 bases between them. CDR3 region: CASSPYGDVGQFF. CDR3 bases: TGCGCCAGCAGCCCCTACGGGGACGTTGGGCAGTTCTTC.

This clonotype was counted only a few times. This sequence joins TRBV12-3 or TRBV12-4 and TRBJ1-5; TRBD1 might be the D (5 bases). The V gene lost 5 bases and the J gene lost 4 bases, with 12 bases spanning the gap. This CDR3 has 14 residues. CDR3 sequence (DNA): TGTGCCAGCAGTCCAATCTCAGGGAATCAGCCCCAGCATTTT. Amino acid sequence: CASSPISGNQPQHF.

The gene calls are TRBV27 and TRBJ1-1, with D perhaps TRBD1 (6 bases). Germline lookup yields CDR1 MNHEY and CDR2 SMNVEV (reference sequence). The CDR3 totals 14 residues. Trimming pared 7 bases from V and 6 bases from J, leaving 18 bases between. Here the CDR3 DNA reads TGTGCCAGCAAATCCCTTGGACAGATTCCTGAAGCTTTCTTT. Its translation: CASKSLGQIPEAFF.

This clonotype was counted at least ten times. V gene TRBV12-3 or TRBV12-4 combines with J gene TRBJ2-7, with D maybe TRBD2 (5 bases). V was shortened by 7 bases and J by 2 bases, with 9 bases between the two germline ends. CDR3 length equals 12 residues. CDR3: CASNRGTYEQYF. The DNA of the CDR3 is TGTGCCAGCAATCGGGGTACCTACGAGCAGTACTTC.

The rearrangement links TRBV5-1 to TRBJ1-4; TRBD1 matches 7 bases. The CDR3 is 14 amino acids. V trimming: 4 bases; J trimming: 8 bases; junction bases outside the gene matches: 8. Per the germline V gene, CDR1 is SGHRS and CDR2 is YFSETQ. For the CDR3, the DNA is TGCGCCAGCAGCCGTGAAACAGGGGAGGAAAAACTGTTTTTT. This translates into CASSRETGEEKLFF.

This clonotype occurred a few times. The rearrangement links TRBV6-6 to TRBJ2-2; TRBD2 is a possible D gene (5 bases). Trimming removed 5 bases from V and 6 bases from J, with 10 bases in between. CDR3 size: 13 residues. CDR1 MNHNY and CDR2 SVGAGI come from the germline V gene (reference sequence). The CDR3, as DNA: TGTGCCAGCAGTCAAACTAGGGCCGGGGAGCTGTTTTTT. Translating it yields CASSQTRAGELFF.

This clonotype was seen only a few times. This sequence joins TRBV7-2 and TRBJ2-1; D remains ambiguous. Germline CDR1 SGHTA, CDR2 FQGNSA. V lost 4 bases and J 7 bases, leaving 17 bases between the germline ends. The CDR3 totals 15 residues. The CDR3 nucleotides are TGTGCCAGCAGCTCCGGAACAAAAGCCCCAAATGAGCAGTTCTTC. Translating gives CASSSGTKAPNEQFF. The full variable domain, with the rest looked up from reference TRBV7-2 and TRBJ2-1, is GAGVSQSPSNKVTEKGKDVELRCDPISGHTALYWYRQSLGQGLEFLIYFQGNSAPDKSGLPSDRFSAERTGGSVSTLTIQRTQQEDSAVYLCASSSGTKAPNEQFFGPGTRLTVL.

This clonotype appeared many times. The chain employs TRBV20-1 and TRBJ2-3; tentative D call: TRBD2 (6 bases). V lost 1 base and J 0 bases, leaving 11 bases between the germline ends. The CDR3 consists of 15 residues. CDR1 DFQATT and CDR2 SNEGSKA come from the germline V gene (reference sequence). The CDR3 here is CSARVSGRSTDTQYF. In nucleotides, the CDR3 is TGCAGTGCTAGAGTTAGCGGACGAAGCACAGATACGCAGTATTTT.

This clonotype was seen a few times. This chain joins TRBV7-9 and TRBJ1-2, with a weak D call TRBD1 (6 bases). The CDR3 runs to 16 residues. V gave up 5 bases and J gave up 6 bases, with 22 bases separating them. CDR1 is SEHNR, CDR2 FQNEAQ, per germline (reference sequence). CDR3: CASSPMATGGANGYTF. The CDR3 bases are TGTGCCAGCAGCCCGATGGCAACGGGGGGCGCCAATGGCTACACCTTC.

The chain employs TRBV21-1 and TRBJ1-1. TRBV21-1 corresponds to a pseudogene. CDR3 length: 13 amino acids. The CDR3 is CASIGTKNTEAFF. The CDR3 coding sequence is TGTGCCAGCATCGGAACAAAGAACACTGAAGCTTTCTTT.

V gene TRBV5-6 combines with J gene TRBJ2-7; 9 bases align to TRBD2. The CDR3 covers 16 residues. V trimming: 2 bases; J trimming: 2 bases; junction bases outside the gene matches: 8. Germline V gives CDR1 SGHDT, CDR2 YYEEEE. This chain's CDR3 is CASSFLETSGPYEQYF. The CDR3 DNA reads as TGTGCCAGCAGCTTCCTCGAGACTAGCGGCCCCTACGAGCAGTACTTC.

The chain recombines TRBV24-1 with TRBJ2-3; D remains unclear. Trimming left V 7 bases short and J 11 bases short, with 18 bases between. CDR1 KGHDR and CDR2 SFDVKD come from the germline V gene. This CDR3 has 13 residues. The CDR3 nucleotides read TGTGCCACCAGACCCCCCGATAGTTATGAGCAGTATTTT. Its translation: CATRPPDSYEQYF.

The chain couples TRBV27 to TRBJ1-6, with 7 nucleotides matching TRBD1. Germline values: CDR1 MNHEY, CDR2 SMNVEV (reference sequence). CDR3 length: 14 residues. V lost 5 bases, J lost 10 bases, and 8 bases stayed unmatched. CDR3 nucleotide sequence: TGTGCCAGCAGTCTGACAGGGATTGGGTCACCCCTCCACTTT. It encodes CASSLTGIGSPLHF.

In the case of this clonotype: The germline gene is not matched at one end of the junction; a read error may be the cause. The rearrangement joins TRBV28 to TRBJ2-7, with D perhaps assigned TRBD1 or TRBD2 (5 bases each). The CDR3 sequence is 14 residues long. CDR1 is MDHEN, CDR2 SYDVKM, per germline. The CDR3 nucleotides are TGTGCCGGCAGTTGGGACGGCCGGCGGGACGAGCAGTACTTC. Translating gives CAGSWDGRRDEQYF.

V is TRBV6-5 and J is TRBJ1-1; TRBD1 might be the D (6 bases). V lost 2 bases and J lost 4, with 14 bases in between. The CDR3 has 15 amino acids. Per germline, CDR1 MNHEY and CDR2 SVGAGI. CDR3: CASSYGRGVATEAFF. Here the CDR3 DNA reads TGTGCCAGCAGTTACGGCAGGGGAGTAGCCACTGAAGCTTTCTTT.

This clonotype was observed at least ten times. The chain is built from TRBV7-9 and TRBJ2-5, with D possibly matching TRBD1 (6 bases). CDR1 and CDR2 from the germline V gene are SEHNR and FQNEAQ (reference sequence). The CDR3 sequence is 14 residues long. V lost 3 bases and J lost 1, with 9 bases in between. CDR3 residues: CASSFGTSQETQYF. The CDR3 DNA is TGTGCCAGCAGCTTTGGGACAAGCCAAGAGACCCAGTACTTC.

As for this clonotype: This may be a read error, as it is one base from a much larger clone. The V and J genes are TRBV12-3 or TRBV12-4 and TRBJ2-3; weak D call: TRBD2 (5 bases). The CDR3 runs 15 residues. V gave up 7 bases and J gave up 4 bases, with 18 bases separating them. The CDR3 reads CASTISGVNADTQYF. The CDR3 nucleotides read TGTGCCAGCACCATCTCCGGGGTCAACGCAGATACGCAGTATTTT.

This clonotype was seen only a few times. This chain connects TRBV6-6 to TRBJ2-3, with D maybe TRBD2 (5 bases). The CDR3 extends over 15 amino acids. Germline V gives CDR1 MNHNY, CDR2 SVGAGI (reference sequence). Trimming took 4 bases from V and 2 from J, leaving 13 bases between them. CDR3 coding DNA: TGTGCCAGCAGTTCCCCCGAGGGTGTCACAGATACGCAGTATTTT. Translating it yields CASSSPEGVTDTQYF.

This clonotype was seen only a few times. V usage is TRBV11-2 and J usage is TRBJ2-7, with 8 bases identical to TRBD1. This CDR3 is 15 amino acids long. Per germline, CDR1 SGHAT and CDR2 FQNNGV. Trimming cost V 4 bases and J 2 bases; bases outside gene matches: 7. CDR3 residues: CASSSQGESTYEQYF. The CDR3 nucleotides are TGTGCCAGCAGCTCACAGGGGGAATCCACCTACGAGCAGTACTTC. Full variable domain (remainder filled in from reference TRBV11-2 and TRBJ2-7): EAGVAQSPRYKIIEKRQSVAFWCNPISGHATLYWYQQILGQGPKLLIQFQNNGVVDDSQLPKDRFSAERLKGVDSTLKIQPAKLEDSAVYLCASSSQGESTYEQYFGPGTRLTVT.

In the case of this clonotype: A much more abundant neighbour one base away suggests this may be a read error. The chain employs TRBV3-1 and TRBJ2-5; no clear D. The germline V gene has CDR1 LGHDT and CDR2 YNNKEL (reference sequence). The CDR3 contains 14 residues. Here the CDR3 reads CANSPLVGQETQYF. The DNA of the CDR3 is TGTGCCAACAGCCCACTGGTCGGCCAAGAGACCCAGTACTTC.

This chain connects TRBV30 to TRBJ2-7; D uncertain. CDR1 and CDR2 (germline): GTSNPN, SVGIG (reference sequence). This CDR3 is 11 amino acids long. The V gene lost 3 bases and the J gene lost 7 bases, with 10 bases spanning the gap. The CDR3 DNA reads TGTGCCTGGAGCTCTGCCTGGGAGCAGTACTTC. Translated: CAWSSAWEQYF.

This clonotype has just a few counts. Here the CDR3 reads CASRRGRLFTSGEEQYF. As DNA, the CDR3 is TGTGCCAGCAGACGTGGACGCCTCTTCACCTCGGGTGAAGAGCAGTACTTC. V gene TRBV6-2 or TRBV6-3 combines with J gene TRBJ2-5; D gene unclear. Looked up from germline, CDR1 is MNHEY and CDR2 is SVGEGT. The V gene lost 6 bases and the J gene lost 11 bases, with 31 bases spanning the gap. This CDR3 comprises 17 residues.

This chain connects TRBV20-1 to TRBJ1-3; D is possibly TRBD1 (5 bases). V was shortened by 6 bases and J by 0 bases, with 12 bases between the two germline ends. Germline lookup yields CDR1 DFQATT and CDR2 SNEGSKA (reference sequence). The CDR3 runs to 14 residues. This CDR3 reads CSAYDRTSGNTIYF. In DNA form, the CDR3 reads TGCAGTGCCTACGACAGAACCTCTGGAAACACCATATATTTT.

This clonotype was seen a handful of times. The J gene is TRBJ2-7, the V gene TRBV9, with 7 bases matching TRBD1. CDR3 length: 16 amino acids. The germline V gene encodes CDR1 SGDLS and CDR2 YYNGEE. With V trimmed by 3 bases and J by 3 bases, 12 bases remained unmatched. The CDR3 sequence is CASSASPDRADYEQYF. CDR3 nucleotide sequence: TGTGCCAGCAGCGCTAGCCCCGACAGGGCCGACTACGAGCAGTACTTC. Supplemented by reference TRBV9 and TRBJ2-7, the full variable domain reads DSGVTQTPKHLITATGQRVTLRCSPRSGDLSVYWYQQSLDQGLQFLIQYYNGEERAKGNILERFSAQQFPDLHSELNLSSLELGDSALYFCASSASPDRADYEQYFGPGTRLTVT.

V usage is TRBV20-1 and J usage is TRBJ2-1; TRBD2 matches 12 bases. V lost 5 bases to trimming and J lost 9 bases; unmatched junction nucleotides: 8. CDR1 is DFQATT and CDR2 is SNEGSKA in the germline V gene (reference sequence). The CDR3 is 14 amino acids. The CDR3 here is CSACGLAGPPEQFF. For the CDR3, the DNA is TGCAGTGCTTGTGGACTAGCGGGGCCCCCTGAGCAGTTCTTC.

The gene calls are TRBV20-1 and TRBJ2-1; 10 nucleotides match TRBD2. J lost 3 bases, V lost 0 bases, and 5 bases had no gene match. CDR1 and CDR2 (germline): DFQATT, SNEGSKA (reference sequence). The CDR3 spans 16 residues. CDR3 bases: TGCAGTGCTAGAGATTATCTAGCGGGGGACTACAATGAGCAGTTCTTC. Its protein is CSARDYLAGDYNEQFF.

The J gene is TRBJ2-7, the V gene TRBV7-8, with no clear D. The assigned J gene may be wrong: the sequence end matches TRBJ2-5 better. The CDR3 loop spans 15 amino acids. Germline V gives CDR1 SGHVS, CDR2 FQNEAQ. In DNA, the CDR3 is TGTGCCAGCAGCCCCCGGGTGGGTCCGGCGGAGACCCAGTACTTC. Amino acid sequence: CASSPRVGPAETQYF.